Listed below are T cell receptor beta chains from one sample, sequenced in a study of T cell responses to AZD1222 COVID-19 vaccine. The table came from immunoSEQ multiplex PCR; TCRdb's copy has only in-frame clones and leaves some out. The sample includes about 140,000 clones, about 87% of them seen just once. The sequencing here drew on peripheral blood, taken on day 0 of AZD1222 vaccination. The receptors here all came from an adult in good health. Each CDR3 is given with its conserved first and last residue. A D gene is named only where the DNA matches it firmly. The size field is filled for only some rows; it gives once, few, many or a size class.

d_gene: TRBD1; j_gene: TRBJ1-5; v_gene: TRBV6-5; abundance: -; CDR3nt: TGTGCCAGCAGTAACTACAGGGGTCAGGGCAATCAGCCCCAGCATTTT; CDR3aa: CASSNYRGQGNQPQHF
d_gene: -; j_gene: TRBJ2-1; v_gene: TRBV28; abundance: -; CDR3nt: TGTGCCAGCAGTCCTCGGGCCACCTCCCTCAATGAGCAGTTCTTC; CDR3aa: CASSPRATSLNEQFF
d_gene: -; j_gene: TRBJ1-1; v_gene: TRBV28; abundance: -; CDR3nt: TGTGCCAGCAGTTCCCCCCCCGTCCTGGATGCTTTCTTT; CDR3aa: CASSSPPVLDAFF
d_gene: -; j_gene: TRBJ1-1; v_gene: TRBV2; abundance: -; CDR3nt: TGTGCCAGCAGTGAACTTGACCGTCTCTATGAAGCTTTCTTT; CDR3aa: CASSELDRLYEAFF
d_gene: -; j_gene: TRBJ1-5; v_gene: TRBV27; abundance: -; CDR3nt: TGTGCCAGCAGTTCTCGGGGGACACAAGTGGCGCCCCAGCATTTT; CDR3aa: CASSSRGTQVAPQHF
d_gene: TRBD1; j_gene: TRBJ1-2; v_gene: TRBV11-1; abundance: -; CDR3nt: TGTGCCAGCAGCTTAGCCGACAGGGACGGCTATGGCTACACCTTC; CDR3aa: CASSLADRDGYGYTF
d_gene: -; j_gene: TRBJ1-2; v_gene: TRBV10-1; abundance: -; CDR3nt: TGCGCCAGCAGTGACGGGCAGGGACATGGCTACACCTTC; CDR3aa: CASSDGQGHGYTF
d_gene: -; j_gene: TRBJ1-1; v_gene: TRBV28; abundance: -; CDR3nt: TGTGCCAGCACCCCAGGGGACAAGGCTGAAGCTTTCTTT; CDR3aa: CASTPGDKAEAFF
d_gene: -; j_gene: TRBJ1-1; v_gene: TRBV19; abundance: -; CDR3nt: TGTGCCAGTAGTATATGGAGTAACACTGAAGCTTTCTTT; CDR3aa: CASSIWSNTEAFF
d_gene: -; j_gene: TRBJ1-3; v_gene: TRBV5-4; abundance: -; CDR3nt: TGTGCCAGCAGCTTGGCGGGTGGCTCTGGAAACACCATATATTTT; CDR3aa: CASSLAGGSGNTIYF
d_gene: -; j_gene: TRBJ2-3; v_gene: TRBV7-2; abundance: -; CDR3nt: TGTGCCAGCAGCCCAGCCCAGCCTGGTGGTTCGCAGTATTTT; CDR3aa: CASSPAQPGGSQYF
d_gene: TRBD1; j_gene: TRBJ2-1; v_gene: TRBV19; abundance: -; CDR3nt: TGTGCCAGTAGTCCGGAGCCACAGGGGAGCTCCTACAATGAGCAGTTCTTC; CDR3aa: CASSPEPQGSSYNEQFF
d_gene: -; j_gene: TRBJ1-5; v_gene: TRBV19; abundance: -; CDR3nt: TGTGCCAGTAGTCAGGGACGGTATAGCAATCAGCCCCAGCATTTT; CDR3aa: CASSQGRYSNQPQHF
d_gene: -; j_gene: TRBJ1-1; v_gene: TRBV6-1; abundance: -; CDR3nt: TGTGCCAGCAGTGAACTTTGGACCGGAGTTGACACTGAAGCTTTCTTT; CDR3aa: CASSELWTGVDTEAFF
d_gene: -; j_gene: TRBJ1-1; v_gene: TRBV30; abundance: -; CDR3nt: TGTGCCTGGAGTGTTAGCCTGAACACTGAAGCTTTCTTT; CDR3aa: CAWSVSLNTEAFF
d_gene: -; j_gene: TRBJ2-7; v_gene: TRBV28; abundance: -; CDR3nt: TGTGCCAGCAGTCAGGGTCTCGTGGGCGAGCAGTACTTC; CDR3aa: CASSQGLVGEQYF
d_gene: -; j_gene: TRBJ1-2; v_gene: TRBV6-5; abundance: -; CDR3nt: TGTGCCAGCAGATTTGACAGTAACTATGGCTACACCTTC; CDR3aa: CASRFDSNYGYTF
d_gene: -; j_gene: TRBJ2-3; v_gene: TRBV4-1; abundance: -; CDR3nt: TGCGCCAGCAGCCAAGACGGGAGCACAGATACGCAGTATTTT; CDR3aa: CASSQDGSTDTQYF
d_gene: -; j_gene: TRBJ1-1; v_gene: TRBV6-5; abundance: -; CDR3nt: TGTGCCAGCAGTTACTCCCTAGGGGGAGGGCCTGAAGCTTTCTTT; CDR3aa: CASSYSLGGGPEAFF
d_gene: TRBD1; j_gene: TRBJ1-2; v_gene: TRBV13; abundance: -; CDR3nt: TGTGCCAGCAGCTTGTTCGGCAGGGGGTTTAATGGCTACACCTTC; CDR3aa: CASSLFGRGFNGYTF
d_gene: -; j_gene: TRBJ2-1; v_gene: TRBV7-9; abundance: -; CDR3nt: TGTGCCAGCAGCTTAGCGGGGGCTAGCTCGGGGTCCTACAATGAGCAGTTCTTC; CDR3aa: CASSLAGASSGSYNEQFF
d_gene: -; j_gene: TRBJ2-2; v_gene: TRBV4-1; abundance: once; CDR3nt: TGCGCCAGCAGCCAATGGGTGAGGACCGGGGAGCTGTTTTTT; CDR3aa: CASSQWVRTGELFF
d_gene: -; j_gene: TRBJ1-1; v_gene: TRBV15; abundance: -; CDR3nt: TGTGCCACCAGCCTGGACTGGAACACTGAAGCTTTCTTT; CDR3aa: CATSLDWNTEAFF
d_gene: -; j_gene: TRBJ1-2; v_gene: TRBV7-2; abundance: few; CDR3nt: TGTGCCAGCAGCTTAAGGGGCAGCCCCGAGATTCTAGGCTACACCTTC; CDR3aa: CASSLRGSPEILGYTF
d_gene: -; j_gene: TRBJ1-5; v_gene: TRBV24-1; abundance: -; CDR3nt: TGTGCCACCAGTGATTCCGGTAGGACCCAGCATTTT; CDR3aa: CATSDSGRTQHF
d_gene: -; j_gene: TRBJ2-1; v_gene: TRBV30; abundance: -; CDR3nt: TGTGGCCTAATTCGGGGGGCCAATGAGCAGTTCTTC; CDR3aa: CGLIRGANEQFF
d_gene: -; j_gene: TRBJ1-5; v_gene: TRBV19; abundance: once; CDR3nt: TGTGCCAGTAGTATACCCCCAATCCGACAGAGGTTACAGCCCCAGCATTTT; CDR3aa: CASSIPPIRQRLQPQHF
d_gene: -; j_gene: TRBJ2-5; v_gene: TRBV6-5; abundance: -; CDR3nt: TGTGCCAGCCGCTGGACCGGGAGCCAACTGGAGACCCAGTACTTC; CDR3aa: CASRWTGSQLETQYF
d_gene: -; j_gene: TRBJ1-1; v_gene: TRBV5-5; abundance: -; CDR3nt: TGTGCCAGCAGCCTATCGACGTCCGACACTGAAGCTTTCTTT; CDR3aa: CASSLSTSDTEAFF
d_gene: TRBD1; j_gene: TRBJ2-7; v_gene: TRBV7-2; abundance: -; CDR3nt: TGTGCCAGCAGCAAATGGACAGGGGGCGGGAACGAGCAGTACTTC; CDR3aa: CASSKWTGGGNEQYF
d_gene: -; j_gene: TRBJ1-4; v_gene: TRBV5-1; abundance: -; CDR3nt: TGCGCCAGCAGCTTGGAGAAGGGGACCAAACTGTTTTTT; CDR3aa: CASSLEKGTKLFF
d_gene: -; j_gene: TRBJ1-5; v_gene: TRBV3-1/TRBV3-2; abundance: -; CDR3nt: TGTGCCAGCAGCCAAGAATGGAGCAATCAGCCCCAGCATTTT; CDR3aa: CASSQEWSNQPQHF
d_gene: -; j_gene: TRBJ1-1; v_gene: TRBV28; abundance: -; CDR3nt: TGTGCCAGCAGCTACGGGGGGCGAGAAACTGAAGCTTTCTTT; CDR3aa: CASSYGGRETEAFF
d_gene: TRBD2; j_gene: TRBJ2-2; v_gene: TRBV3-1/TRBV3-2; abundance: few; CDR3nt: TGTGCCAGCAGCCAAGGCGTAGCGGGAAACACCGGGGAGCTGTTTTTT; CDR3aa: CASSQGVAGNTGELFF
d_gene: -; j_gene: TRBJ1-5; v_gene: TRBV7-8; abundance: -; CDR3nt: TGTGCCAGCAGCTTATGGGGGGCTGTTGGCAATCAGCCCCAGCATTTT; CDR3aa: CASSLWGAVGNQPQHF
d_gene: -; j_gene: TRBJ1-1; v_gene: TRBV27; abundance: once; CDR3nt: TGTGCCAGCAGTTTGGGGGGGAACACTGAAGCTTTCTTT; CDR3aa: CASSLGGNTEAFF
d_gene: TRBD2; j_gene: TRBJ2-3; v_gene: TRBV6-4; abundance: once; CDR3nt: TGTGCCAGCAGTGTACTAGCGGGAGGACGCACAGATACGCAGTATTTT; CDR3aa: CASSVLAGGRTDTQYF
d_gene: -; j_gene: TRBJ2-7; v_gene: TRBV5-1; abundance: -; CDR3nt: TGCGCCAGCAGCTTGACCAGCTCCGAGGTCCAATACGAGCAGTACTTC; CDR3aa: CASSLTSSEVQYEQYF
d_gene: -; j_gene: TRBJ1-2; v_gene: TRBV12-3/TRBV12-4; abundance: -; CDR3nt: TGTGCCAGCAGTTTTGATCCTCCCTATGGCTACACCTTC; CDR3aa: CASSFDPPYGYTF
d_gene: -; j_gene: TRBJ2-4; v_gene: TRBV28; abundance: -; CDR3nt: TGTGCCAGCAGTATAAAAGGGGCCAAAAACATTCAGTACTTC; CDR3aa: CASSIKGAKNIQYF
d_gene: TRBD1; j_gene: TRBJ1-1; v_gene: TRBV6-5; abundance: -; CDR3nt: TGTGCCAGCAGCCAAGACAGGGCGCCGGGGACTGAAGCTTTCTTT; CDR3aa: CASSQDRAPGTEAFF
d_gene: -; j_gene: TRBJ1-6; v_gene: TRBV5-4; abundance: -; CDR3nt: TGTGCCAGCAGCGATAAATCCGGGACCGTTTTATCCCCCCTCCACTTT; CDR3aa: CASSDKSGTVLSPLHF
d_gene: TRBD1; j_gene: TRBJ1-2; v_gene: TRBV4-3; abundance: -; CDR3nt: TGCGCCAGCAGCCAAGATCCACAGGGGGCCTATGGCTACACCTTC; CDR3aa: CASSQDPQGAYGYTF
d_gene: -; j_gene: TRBJ1-1; v_gene: TRBV5-4; abundance: once; CDR3nt: TGTGCCAGCAGCTTGAGCACTGAAGCTTTCTTT; CDR3aa: CASSLSTEAFF
d_gene: TRBD1; j_gene: TRBJ2-7; v_gene: TRBV7-9; abundance: -; CDR3nt: TGTGCCAGCAGCTCGGACAGGGGGTTCTACGAGCAGTACTTC; CDR3aa: CASSSDRGFYEQYF
d_gene: -; j_gene: TRBJ1-1; v_gene: TRBV28; abundance: -; CDR3nt: TGTGCCAGCAGTGATTCTACAGGGTCCCTTATTATGGCTTTCTTT; CDR3aa: CASSDSTGSLIMAFF
d_gene: -; j_gene: TRBJ1-2; v_gene: TRBV27; abundance: -; CDR3nt: TGTGCCAGCAGTCTTAACAGACCTAACTATGGCTACACCTTC; CDR3aa: CASSLNRPNYGYTF
d_gene: TRBD1; j_gene: TRBJ1-1; v_gene: TRBV25-1; abundance: -; CDR3nt: TGTGCCAGCACCCAAGGAGGGGGCAGGGATGAAGCTTTCTTT; CDR3aa: CASTQGGGRDEAFF
d_gene: TRBD1; j_gene: TRBJ2-7; v_gene: TRBV6-1; abundance: -; CDR3nt: TGTGCCAGCAGTGAAGCGTTCCCCGGGACAGGGACCTCCTACGAGCAGTACTTC; CDR3aa: CASSEAFPGTGTSYEQYF
d_gene: TRBD1; j_gene: TRBJ1-2; v_gene: TRBV27; abundance: -; CDR3nt: TGTGCCAGCAGTTTGACAGGGGGGAACTATGGCTACACCTTC; CDR3aa: CASSLTGGNYGYTF
d_gene: TRBD1; j_gene: TRBJ2-7; v_gene: TRBV5-4; abundance: -; CDR3nt: TGTGCCAGCAGCTTTCTTACAGGGGGTTACCGCGAGCAGTACTTC; CDR3aa: CASSFLTGGYREQYF
d_gene: -; j_gene: TRBJ1-3; v_gene: TRBV6-5; abundance: -; CDR3nt: TGTGCCAGCACCAACACTGGGAGCTCTGGAAACACCATATATTTT; CDR3aa: CASTNTGSSGNTIYF
d_gene: -; j_gene: TRBJ1-1; v_gene: TRBV19; abundance: -; CDR3nt: TGTGCCAGTATCTACCGGCGGGGGCCTATGAACACTGAAGCTTTCTTT; CDR3aa: CASIYRRGPMNTEAFF
d_gene: TRBD1; j_gene: TRBJ1-5; v_gene: TRBV5-6; abundance: -; CDR3nt: TGTGCCAGCAGCTTTAACAGGGGTATAGATCAGCCCCAGCATTTT; CDR3aa: CASSFNRGIDQPQHF
d_gene: -; j_gene: TRBJ1-2; v_gene: TRBV6-5; abundance: -; CDR3nt: TGTGCCAGCAGTTACCGGGAGTTGGGGAACTATGGCTACACCTTC; CDR3aa: CASSYRELGNYGYTF